This T cell receptor beta chain was recovered during a study of shared clonotypes between healthy human individuals. General observations from the study: Since donors were few, the genetic and exposure-history diversity represented was limited.

Profiled with immunoSEQ multiplex PCR; TCRdb holds only in-frame clones, not every one. Of 1,500,000 or so clones in the sample, approximately 96% were seen once. As to this clone: Its antigen is unidentified.

Donors were healthy HIV-negative adults without recent acute infections or vaccinations. From CD4+ cells came CD45RA+ naive and CD45RA-negative memory subsets. Trimming took off 5 bases at V and 5 bases at J, with 9 bases between the two ends. CDR1 and CDR2 from the germline V gene are MNHNS and SASEGT. The CDR3 has 13 residues. The receptor comes from a young man in good health. V and J are TRBV6-1 and TRBJ2-2; TRBD2 is a possible D gene (7 bases). Input material: naive CD4+ T cells sorted from blood. Documented subset: CD45RA+ positively selected. CDR3 residues: CASSRGGTGELFF. The DNA for the CDR3 is TGTGCCAGCAGTAGGGGGGGGACCGGGGAGCTGTTTTTT.